The 10 T cell receptor beta chains in this list originate from one sample, sequenced in a study of beta chain features in type 1 diabetes. Study-wide results and caveats: Type 1 diabetes patients had moderately but significantly shorter TCRB CDR3s in all four CD4+ subsets.

Their specific antigens are unknown. The authors reverse transcribed all of the isolated RNA, so sequencing captured expressed TCRB transcripts. Generated by immunoSEQ multiplex PCR, the TCRdb table keeps only in-frame clones and is missing some. Altogether some 350,000 clones are present, approximately 12% being singletons, with the ten largest covering roughly 0.015%. The sample taken for sequencing was naive CD4+ T cells from blood. The receptors come from a woman between 18 and 29 years old with type 1 diabetes.

This rearrangement joins TRBV11-2 to TRBJ1-1; TRBD1 is a possible D gene (5 bases). Germline V gene sequence: CDR1 SGHAT, CDR2 FQNNGV. Trimming removed 0 bases at V and 5 bases at J, with 7 bases between. This CDR3 has 13 amino acids. The CDR3 sequence is CASSLDQGTEAFF. For the CDR3, the DNA is TGTGCCAGCAGCTTAGACCAGGGAACTGAAGCTTTCTTT.

This chain links TRBV7-9 with TRBJ2-5; 7 bases agree with TRBD2. Germline V gives CDR1 SEHNR, CDR2 FQNEAQ (reference sequence). The CDR3 contains 18 residues. V lost 4 bases and J lost 2; bases outside the gene matches: 16. As DNA, the CDR3 is TGTGCCAGCAGCTCCTTTTTGTCTGCGGGAGTGGCACAAGAGACCCAGTACTTC. Amino acid sequence: CASSSFLSAGVAQETQYF.

In the case of this clone: Other nucleotide sequences in the sample specify the same CDR3. The rearrangement uses TRBV28 and TRBJ1-2; TRBD1 matches at 10 bases. This CDR3 comprises 14 residues. Unmatched junction bases numbered 3, after V lost 3 bases and J lost 5 bases. Germline CDR1 reads MDHEN; CDR2 reads SYDVKM. This CDR3 is CASSLGQGLYGYTF. The CDR3 nucleotides are TGTGCCAGCAGTTTGGGACAGGGGTTGTATGGCTACACCTTC.

V and J are TRBV7-2 and TRBJ1-1; D might be TRBD1 (6 bases). V was shortened by 5 bases and J by 4 bases, with 17 bases between the two germline ends. There are 15 residues in the CDR3. Per germline, CDR1 SGHTA and CDR2 FQGNSA. The CDR3 reads CASSTLRGARTEAFF. The CDR3 DNA sequence: TGTGCCAGCAGCACCCTTCGGGGGGCGCGCACTGAAGCTTTCTTT. Together with reference TRBV7-2 and TRBJ1-1, the CDR3 gives the full variable domain: GAGVSQSPSNKVTEKGKDVELRCDPISGHTALYWYRQSLGQGLEFLIYFQGNSAPDKSGLPSDRFSAERTGGSVSTLTIQRTQQEDSAVYLCASSTLRGARTEAFFGQGTRLTVV.

The rearrangement uses TRBV27 and TRBJ1-1; 8 bases line up with TRBD1. After removal of 6 bases from V and 4 bases from J, the junction contained 10 bases not matched to a gene. The CDR3 has 15 amino acids. Germline V lookup: CDR1 MNHEY, CDR2 SMNVEV (reference sequence). CDR3 in DNA: TGTGCCAGCAGCGCCTTACAGGGGGAGGCCACTGAAGCTTTCTTT. Translation gives CASSALQGEATEAFF.

This clone occurred a few times. The gene calls are TRBV19 and TRBJ2-1, with D possibly TRBD2 on 7 matching bases. Germline lookup yields CDR1 LNHDA and CDR2 SQIVND (reference sequence). The CDR3 covers 15 residues. V shed 7 bases and J shed 7 bases, with 20 bases lying between them. Here the CDR3 reads CASTQRRGARNEQFF. The DNA of the CDR3 is TGTGCCAGTACCCAACGCCGGGGGGCGAGGAATGAGCAGTTCTTC.

V gene TRBV5-1 combines with J gene TRBJ2-5; D unclear. CDR3 length equals 11 residues. The germline V and J ends were trimmed by 6 bases and 5 bases, with 8 bases remaining between them. Germline-derived CDR1 and CDR2 are SGHRS and YFSETQ. Here the CDR3 DNA reads TGCGCCAGCATATACCGGGAGACCCAGTACTTC. Translating gives CASIYRETQYF.

This clone was seen more than once but under ten times. The V gene is TRBV5-4, the J gene TRBJ1-2, with TRBD1 matching 7 bases. CDR3 size: 18 residues. Unmatched junction bases numbered 19, after V lost 0 bases and J lost 8 bases. Germline CDR1 reads SGHNT; CDR2 reads YYREEE (reference sequence). The CDR3 reads CASSLGRGLAPFHQGYTF. The CDR3 DNA reads as TGTGCCAGCAGCTTGGGTAGGGGGCTGGCACCCTTCCACCAGGGCTACACCTTC. Filled out from reference TRBV5-4 and TRBJ1-2, the complete variable domain reads ETGVTQSPTHLIKTRGQQVTLRCSSQSGHNTVSWYQQALGQGPQFIFQYYREEENGRGNFPPRFSGLQFPNYSSELNVNALELDDSALYLCASSLGRGLAPFHQGYTFGSGTRLTVV.

The chain couples TRBV27 to TRBJ2-1; 16 positions agree with TRBD2. Per germline, CDR1 MNHEY and CDR2 SMNVEV (reference sequence). This CDR3 is built from 16 residues. The trim removed 5 bases at V and 5 bases at J, leaving 3 bases unmatched. The CDR3 is CASSHGTSGRDNEQFF. The CDR3 bases are TGTGCCAGCAGTCACGGGACTAGCGGGAGGGACAATGAGCAGTTCTTC.

This clone was seen a handful of times. The rearrangement joins TRBV10-3 to TRBJ1-2; 7 nucleotides line up with TRBD1. The CDR3 totals 15 residues. Germline values: CDR1 ENHRY, CDR2 SYGVKD. After removal of 6 bases from V and 3 bases from J, the junction contained 10 bases not matched to a gene. CDR3 loop: CAIRQKTGPDYGYTF. The CDR3 DNA sequence: TGTGCCATCAGACAAAAGACAGGGCCGGACTATGGCTACACCTTC.